This T cell receptor beta chain was obtained from a study of T cell responses to AZD1222 COVID-19 vaccine. Overall study results and limits: Regions 160-218 and 743-854 held dominance among vaccine-associated CD4 TCRs, which spanned spike. Increased Spike-specific TCR breadth and depth were observed after two AZD1222 doses. The study reported that nearly half of spike-specific TCRs target unmutated variant regions.

The table came from immunoSEQ multiplex PCR; TCRdb's copy has only in-frame clones and leaves some out. The table records around 200,000 clones, 88% of them present only once. Of note for this clone: Its antigen remains unknown.

Here the sequenced sample was peripheral blood, taken 28 days after the second AZD1222 dose. The TCR was taken from an adult who received the AZD1222 COVID-19 vaccine.

CDR3 sequence (DNA): TGTGCCAGCACCCAAGGCGGCAGGGAACTTGAAGCTTTCTTT. Amino acids: CASTQGGRELEAFF. The chain combines TRBV28 with TRBJ1-1, with a weak D call TRBD1 (5 bases). The V gene's germline CDR1 is MDHEN and CDR2 SYDVKM. CDR3 length equals 14 residues. V lost 7 bases and J lost 7, with 19 bases in between.